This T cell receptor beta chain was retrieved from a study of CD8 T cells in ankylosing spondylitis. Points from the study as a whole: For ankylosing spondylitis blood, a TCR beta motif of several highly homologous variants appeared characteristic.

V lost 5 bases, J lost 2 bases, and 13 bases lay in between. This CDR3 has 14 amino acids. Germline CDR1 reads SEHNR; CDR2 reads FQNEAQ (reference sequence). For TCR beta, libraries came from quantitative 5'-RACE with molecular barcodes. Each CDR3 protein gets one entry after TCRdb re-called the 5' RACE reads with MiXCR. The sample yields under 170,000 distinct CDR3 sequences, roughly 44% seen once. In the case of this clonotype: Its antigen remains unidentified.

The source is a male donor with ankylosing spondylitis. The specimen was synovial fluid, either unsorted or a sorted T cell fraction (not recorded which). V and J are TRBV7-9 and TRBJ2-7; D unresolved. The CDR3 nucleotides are TGTGCCAGCAGCCCCCTTATGAGACCCTACGAGCAGTACTTC. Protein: CASSPLMRPYEQYF.